Listed below are T cell receptor beta chains from one sample, sequenced in a study of T cell changes during pregnancy in multiple sclerosis. Sequencing was performed with immunoSEQ multiplex PCR; in TCRdb, only in-frame clones are kept and a portion is missing. The repertoire has about 55,000 clones, 85% to 90% of them found once; the top ten carry 0.5% to 0.6%. Sequences were derived from CD4+ T cells from peripheral blood mononuclear cells, sampled in the first trimester of pregnancy. These receptors all stem from a female donor with multiple sclerosis, enrolled in a pregnancy study. The CDR3 runs from the conserved cysteine through the conserved F or W. The D gene is left open where the match is weak. Clone size appears in some rows only: once, few, many, or a class for an expanded clone.

V gene	D gene	clone size	J gene	CDR3 protein	CDR3 DNA
TRBV4-1	TRBD1	-	TRBJ2-7	CASSQAAGTGYEQYF	TGCGCCAGCAGCCAAGCTGCCGGGACAGGGTACGAGCAGTACTTC
TRBV5-1	-	-	TRBJ1-1	CASSLVRARGTEAFF	TGCGCCAGCAGCCTCGTCAGGGCGCGAGGAACTGAAGCTTTCTTT
TRBV4-2	TRBD2	-	TRBJ2-5	CASSQVGRLAGTQETQYF	TGTGCCAGCAGCCAAGTCGGAAGACTAGCGGGTACGCAAGAGACCCAGTACTTC
TRBV5-1	-	-	TRBJ1-3	CASSLGQYSGNTIYF	TGCGCCAGCAGCTTGGGGCAGTACTCTGGAAACACCATATATTTT
TRBV29-1	-	-	TRBJ1-5	CSIPGVGGKPQHF	TGCAGCATCCCGGGCGTGGGAGGCAAGCCCCAGCATTTT
TRBV7-3	-	medium-sized	TRBJ1-1	CASSLTGGDTEAFF	TGTGCCAGCAGCTTAACGGGAGGGGACACTGAAGCTTTCTTT
TRBV5-1	-	-	TRBJ2-2	CASSPTGFGGELFF	TGCGCCAGCAGCCCTACAGGGTTCGGCGGGGAGCTGTTTTTT
TRBV5-1	TRBD1	-	TRBJ2-7	CASSGGTGPSTYEQYF	TGCGCCAGCAGCGGGGGGACAGGGCCCTCTACCTACGAGCAGTACTTC
TRBV9	TRBD2	-	TRBJ2-2	CASSLLAGGTHLQLFF	TGTGCCAGCAGCTTACTAGCGGGAGGCACGCACTTGCAGCTGTTTTTT
TRBV10-1	-	-	TRBJ1-1	CASRHGRGRALGTEAFF	TGCGCCAGCAGGCACGGAAGGGGTCGGGCCTTAGGGACTGAAGCTTTCTTT
TRBV6-1	-	-	TRBJ2-5	CASRKGGGEETQYF	TGTGCCAGCAGAAAGGGGGGGGGTGAGGAGACCCAGTACTTC
TRBV2	-	-	TRBJ2-7	CASTAGAYEQYF	TGTGCCAGCACGGCAGGGGCCTACGAGCAGTACTTC
TRBV7-9	-	-	TRBJ2-5	CASSFFVLPQEGTQYF	TGTGCCAGCAGCTTTTTTGTGCTCCCTCAAGAGGGGACCCAGTACTTC
TRBV2	-	-	TRBJ1-5	CASRGPRGGGNQPQHF	TGTGCCAGCAGGGGTCCTAGGGGAGGTGGCAATCAGCCCCAGCATTTT
TRBV11-2	-	-	TRBJ1-2	CASSLGGIVGGYTF	TGTGCCAGCAGCTTAGGAGGGATCGTTGGTGGCTACACCTTC
TRBV14	TRBD1	-	TRBJ2-3	CASSRDSGVFRQYF	TGTGCCAGCAGCCGGGACAGTGGCGTGTTCAGGCAGTATTTT
TRBV7-9	TRBD2	-	TRBJ2-1	CASSPGTNDEQFF	TGTGCCAGCAGCCCCGGGACTAACGATGAGCAGTTCTTC
TRBV4-1	-	-	TRBJ1-3	CASSQLHFSGNTIYF	TGCGCCAGCAGCCAACTTCACTTCTCTGGAAACACCATATATTTT
TRBV9	TRBD2	-	TRBJ2-5	CASSVGGLAGAQETQYF	TGTGCCAGCAGCGTTGGGGGGCTAGCGGGGGCCCAAGAGACCCAGTACTTC
TRBV18	-	-	TRBJ1-5	CASSPSSSQPQHF	TGTGCCAGCTCCCCGTCAAGTAGTCAGCCCCAGCATTTT
TRBV5-1	TRBD2	-	TRBJ2-1	CASSLEGTSGPSSYNEQFF	TGCGCCAGCAGCTTGGAGGGGACTAGCGGACCGAGCTCCTACAATGAGCAGTTCTTC
TRBV5-4	-	-	TRBJ2-3	CASSNLAATDTQYF	TGTGCCAGCAGCAATTTAGCGGCCACAGATACGCAGTATTTT
TRBV7-9	-	-	TRBJ2-3	CASSFLLGRITDTQYF	TGTGCCAGCAGCTTCCTACTAGGGCGAATCACAGATACGCAGTATTTT
TRBV10-3	-	-	TRBJ2-7	CAIRGGSEQYF	TGTGCCATCAGGGGGGGTTCCGAGCAGTACTTC
TRBV11-1	-	once	TRBJ2-1	CASSSRGGQKNEQFF	TGTGCCAGCAGCTCTAGGGGGGGGCAGAAAAATGAGCAGTTCTTC
TRBV2	-	-	TRBJ2-1	CASSQDSTYNEQFF	TGTGCCAGCAGTCAGGACAGCACCTACAATGAGCAGTTCTTC
TRBV6-1	TRBD1	-	TRBJ1-4	CASSRPGQGHEKLFF	TGTGCCAGCAGTAGACCGGGACAGGGGCATGAAAAACTGTTTTTT
TRBV28	TRBD1	once	TRBJ1-2	CASRSTPARDRARGYTF	TGTGCCAGCAGGTCAACTCCCGCCCGGGACAGGGCAAGAGGCTACACCTTC
TRBV19	TRBD1	-	TRBJ1-2	CASSIDRVEGYTF	TGTGCCAGTAGTATCGACAGGGTGGAAGGCTACACCTTC
TRBV7-8	TRBD2	-	TRBJ2-7	CASSLVSLAGGPRARYEQYF	TGTGCCAGCAGCTTAGTCTCTCTAGCGGGGGGGCCTAGGGCACGGTACGAGCAGTACTTC
TRBV7-2	TRBD1	-	TRBJ1-1	CASSLEGGPTEAFF	TGTGCCAGCAGCTTAGAAGGGGGCCCCACTGAAGCTTTCTTT
TRBV2	TRBD2	-	TRBJ2-5	CASRWGGIETQYF	TGTGCCAGCAGGTGGGGGGGGATAGAGACCCAGTACTTC
TRBV7-7	TRBD1	-	TRBJ2-7	CASSTDRGHEQYF	TGTGCCAGCAGCACAGACAGGGGCCACGAGCAGTACTTC
TRBV2	TRBD2	-	TRBJ2-3	CASSVGLAGGQNTQYF	TGTGCCAGCAGCGTTGGGCTAGCGGGGGGGCAAAATACGCAGTATTTT
TRBV19	-	once	TRBJ1-3	CASSIVGNTIYF	TGTGCCAGTAGTATCGTGGGAAACACCATATATTTT
TRBV4-2	-	-	TRBJ2-2	CASSQETQMNTGELFF	TGTGCCAGCAGCCAAGAAACGCAGATGAACACCGGGGAGCTGTTTTTT
TRBV19	-	-	TRBJ1-2	CAGLSDSDGYTF	TGTGCCGGACTTTCGGACAGCGATGGCTACACCTTC
TRBV5-4	-	-	TRBJ1-1	CASSLITGVNTEAFF	TGTGCCAGCAGCTTGATCACGGGGGTGAACACTGAAGCTTTCTTT
TRBV5-1	TRBD2	-	TRBJ2-4	CASSARTSGAAKNIQYF	TGCGCCAGCAGCGCGAGGACTAGCGGAGCAGCCAAAAACATTCAGTACTTC
TRBV4-1	-	-	TRBJ1-5	CASSQDAGARSGEEHF	TGCGCCAGCAGCCAAGATGCAGGAGCTCGGTCTGGGGAGGAGCATTTT
TRBV5-6	TRBD1	-	TRBJ1-2	CASSLDRGRYGYTF	TGTGCCAGCAGCTTGGACAGGGGAAGATATGGCTACACCTTC
TRBV7-2	-	-	TRBJ2-1	CASSLGPGRSSYNEQFF	TGTGCCAGCAGCTTAGGTCCCGGGAGAAGCTCCTACAATGAGCAGTTCTTC
TRBV28	-	-	TRBJ1-2	CASSLGGTYGYTF	TGTGCCAGCAGTTTGGGGGGGACCTATGGCTACACCTTC
TRBV5-1	-	-	TRBJ2-5	CASSSYSFQQETQYF	TGCGCCAGCAGCTCCTATTCCTTTCAACAAGAGACCCAGTACTTC
TRBV4-3	TRBD1	-	TRBJ1-1	CASSRTGTGGTEAFF	TGCGCCAGCAGCAGAACCGGGACAGGGGGGACTGAAGCTTTCTTT
TRBV7-2	-	-	TRBJ1-1	CASHPGMNTEAFF	TGTGCCAGCCACCCGGGGATGAACACTGAAGCTTTCTTT